These 19 T cell receptor beta chains were all obtained from the same sample, sequenced in a study of T cells in Graves' hyperthyroidism and ophthalmopathy. Researchers took RNA transcripts and amplified the TCR beta CDR3 regions from them. When the TCR CDR3 underwent first-round RT-PCR, the HTBI primer set was used. One entry per CDR3 protein, called by TCRdb with MiXCR from the multiplex PCR reads. The sample holds 600,000 to 750,000 distinct CDR3 sequences; 15% to 20% are singletons and the top ten take roughly a sixth. Material for sequencing was blood. These receptors were taken from a man aged 50-60 years with Graves' hyperthyroidism.

The gene calls are TRBV18 and TRBJ2-7; either TRBD1 or TRBD2 may fit D (5 bases each). This CDR3 has 14 residues. V was clipped by 2 bases and J by 0 bases, with 8 bases between them. CDR1 and CDR2 (germline): KGHSH, LQKENI. The CDR3 nucleotides read TGTGCCAGCTCACCATCGAGGGGCTCCTACGAGCAGTACTTC. Protein: CASSPSRGSYEQYF.

This chain links TRBV9 with TRBJ1-5, with D perhaps matching TRBD1 (5 bases). From germline, CDR1 is SGDLS and CDR2 YYNGEE. The CDR3 sequence is 14 residues long. V dropped 3 bases and J dropped 3 bases, with 10 bases sitting between them. CDR3 in amino acids: CASSEPGLNQPQHF. CDR3 sequence (DNA): TGTGCCAGCAGCGAGCCGGGACTCAATCAGCCCCAGCATTTT.

The chain uses TRBV5-1 and TRBJ2-7, with TRBD1 matching 10 bases. The CDR3 covers 16 residues. Germline loops: CDR1 SGHRS, CDR2 YFSETQ. The V segment lost 0 bases and the J segment 3 bases; nucleotides outside the gene matches: 6. The CDR3 DNA sequence: TGCGCCAGCAGCTTGGGGGGACAGGGGAACTACTACGAGCAGTACTTC. Translating it yields CASSLGGQGNYYEQYF. Filled out from reference TRBV5-1 and TRBJ2-7, the complete variable domain reads KAGVTQTPRYLIKTRGQQVTLSCSPISGHRSVSWYQQTPGQGLQFLFEYFSETQRNKGNFPGRFSGRQFSNSRSEMNVSTLELGDSALYLCASSLGGQGNYYEQYFGPGTRLTVT.

The V gene is TRBV25-1, the J gene TRBJ2-1, with 10 bases that match TRBD1. CDR1 and CDR2 from the germline V gene are MGHDK and SYGVNS. The CDR3 is 16 residues long. V was pared by 3 bases and J by 3 bases, with 5 bases of the junction left unmatched. The CDR3 nucleotides are TGTGCCAGCAGTGACTTGACAGGGGGCCTCTACAATGAGCAGTTCTTC. It codes for CASSDLTGGLYNEQFF.

The J gene is TRBJ1-1, the V gene TRBV6-5, with D unresolved. The V end was cut by 1 base, the J end by 2 bases, with 8 bases between. Germline CDR1 is MNHEY and CDR2 is SVGAGI. This CDR3 region has 14 residues. The CDR3 here is CASSYWAVNTEAFF. The DNA of the CDR3 is TGTGCCAGCAGTTACTGGGCAGTAAACACTGAAGCTTTCTTT.

This clonotype was counted ten times or more. This chain joins TRBV27 and TRBJ1-2, with D perhaps TRBD1 (5 bases). The CDR3 has 13 amino acids. CDR1 is MNHEY, CDR2 SMNVEV, per germline (reference sequence). V was cut by 2 bases and J by 8 bases, with 12 bases left in between. CDR3 region: CASSLGRAQGYTF. The CDR3 DNA follows: TGTGCCAGCAGTTTAGGCAGGGCCCAGGGCTACACCTTC.

This clonotype was found a few times. The rearrangement links TRBV9 to TRBJ2-6, with D possibly TRBD2 on 6 matching bases. Trimming removed 4 bases from V and 0 bases from J, with 17 bases in between. CDR3 size: 18 residues. Germline assignment: CDR1 SGDLS and CDR2 YYNGEE. DNA for the CDR3: TGTGCCAGCAGCCTCATGGGCGGGGCCAACTCTGGGGCCAACGTCCTGACTTTC. Its translation: CASSLMGGANSGANVLTF.

This clonotype was seen many times. J is TRBJ1-2 and V is TRBV11-2, with D maybe TRBD1 (6 bases). This CDR3 contains 13 residues. Germline V lookup: CDR1 SGHAT, CDR2 FQNNGV. V lost 5 bases, J lost 3 bases, and 10 bases lay in between. The CDR3 bases are TGTGCCAGCAGCAGATGGACAGACTATGGCTACACCTTC. Translating gives CASSRWTDYGYTF.

V is TRBV29-1 and J is TRBJ2-5; D might be TRBD2 (5 bases). The CDR3 loop spans 17 amino acids. Trimming pared 0 bases from V and 3 bases from J, leaving 20 bases between. Germline V gene sequence: CDR1 SQVTM, CDR2 ANQGSEA. This CDR3 is CSVEESERPRREETQYF. CDR3 sequence (DNA): TGCAGCGTTGAAGAGTCGGAGAGACCCAGGCGGGAAGAGACCCAGTACTTC.

The chain combines TRBV4-3 with TRBJ2-1, with TRBD2 matching over 7 bases. The V gene's germline CDR1 is LGHNA and CDR2 YSLEER. J was trimmed by 0 bases and V by 0 bases; bases with no gene match: 8. This CDR3 is built from 18 residues. DNA of the CDR3: TGCGCCAGCAGCCAAGAACCCGGGCTAGCGGACTCCTACAATGAGCAGTTCTTC. Translated, it gives CASSQEPGLADSYNEQFF.

This clonotype was seen a few times. The chain is built from TRBV20-1 and TRBJ1-4, with D hard to call. Per the germline V gene, CDR1 is DFQATT and CDR2 is SNEGSKA (reference sequence). Trimming took off 0 bases at V and 8 bases at J, with 10 bases between the two ends. This CDR3 contains 13 residues. CDR3 residues: CSARDGPLEKLFF. The CDR3 DNA reads TGCAGTGCTAGAGATGGACCGTTGGAAAAACTGTTTTTT.

The chain is built from TRBV25-1 and TRBJ1-4; no clear D gene. The length of the CDR3 is 14 residues. CDR1 is MGHDK, CDR2 SYGVNS, per germline. Trimming stripped 4 bases from V and 1 base from J, with 7 bases between. CDR3 DNA: TGTGCCAGCAGTGGAGGGTTAACTAATGAAAAACTGTTTTTT. It encodes CASSGGLTNEKLFF.

This clonotype was counted only a few times. The chain employs TRBV4-1 and TRBJ2-7; D possibly corresponds to TRBD2 (6 bases). Germline V gene lookup returns CDR1 MGHRA and CDR2 YSYEKL. The CDR3 is made up of 15 amino acids. V was trimmed by 4 bases and J by 1 base, leaving 14 bases between them. The CDR3: CASSRGPGLSYEQYF. The CDR3 DNA follows: TGCGCCAGCAGCCGGGGCCCGGGACTTTCCTACGAGCAGTACTTC.

This clonotype has a handful of counts. The CDR3 bases are TGTGCCAGCAGCAGGACTAGTCGCCCGACCGGGGAGCTGTTTTTT. Its protein is CASSRTSRPTGELFF. The chain recombines TRBV3-1 with TRBJ2-2, with 7 nucleotides matching TRBD2. Germline loops: CDR1 LGHDT, CDR2 YNNKEL (reference sequence). The CDR3 runs to 15 residues. The V gene end was trimmed by 5 bases and the J gene end by 5 bases; junction bases not matched to a gene: 8.

This clonotype was seen many times. The chain couples TRBV28 to TRBJ1-1; D perhaps matches TRBD1 (5 bases). V was pared by 3 bases and J by 7 bases, with 18 bases between. This CDR3 contains 15 residues. CDR1 and CDR2 from the germline V gene are MDHEN and SYDVKM. CDR3 coding DNA: TGTGCCAGCAGTTTCCCCGGGACCCGAACCGGTGAAGCTTTCTTT. Residues: CASSFPGTRTGEAFF.

This clonotype has a handful of counts. The V gene is TRBV3-1, the J gene TRBJ1-1; no clear D gene. V lost 4 bases, J lost 1 base, and 10 bases lay in between. This CDR3 has 14 amino acids. Germline assignment: CDR1 LGHDT and CDR2 YNNKEL (reference sequence). The CDR3 loop is CASSPSLGNTEAFF. The CDR3 DNA is TGTGCCAGCAGCCCTTCTCTGGGGAACACTGAAGCTTTCTTT.

This clonotype has a handful of counts. Given a much more abundant clone one base away, this may be a read error. The CDR3 carries no conserved terminal phenylalanine or tryptophan, so it likely arises from a read error. The V and J genes are TRBV2 and TRBJ1-2; D may be TRBD1 (5 bases). Germline V gives CDR1 SNHLY, CDR2 FYNNEI. The CDR3 has 14 residues. V was trimmed by 6 bases and J by 4 bases, leaving 15 bases between them. The CDR3 DNA reads as TGTGCCAGCAGCGCAGGGATTTGGGCCTATGGCTACACCCTC. This codes for CASSAGIWAYGYTL.

This clonotype occurred many times. The V call is TRBV7-8, the J call TRBJ1-5; D is ambiguous. The CDR3 consists of 16 residues. Trimming took off 0 bases at V and 3 bases at J, with 12 bases between the two ends. Germline V gives CDR1 SGHVS, CDR2 FQNEAQ. The CDR3 DNA reads TGTGCCAGCAGCTTAGCGGCAGTTATACACAATCAGCCCCAGCATTTT. Translated, it gives CASSLAAVIHNQPQHF.

This clonotype was observed many times. The chain employs TRBV20-1 and TRBJ2-5; a weak D match, TRBD1 (5 bases). V lost 0 bases and J 5 bases, leaving 10 bases between the germline ends. The CDR3 spans 13 residues. Per germline, CDR1 DFQATT and CDR2 SNEGSKA (reference sequence). CDR3 DNA sequence: TGCAGTGCTAGAGATTCAGGGAAGGAGACCCAGTACTTC. Translation: CSARDSGKETQYF.